Below, 25 T cell receptor beta chains from the same sample are listed, as sequenced in a study of Ad26.COV2.S vaccination and SARS-CoV-2 variants. Only in-frame clones appear in the TCRdb table, and some are missing; sequencing was by immunoSEQ multiplex PCR. The table lists some 350,000 clones, 92% of them singletons, with around 4.2% in the top ten. Material: peripheral blood, obtained after recovery from COVID-19. These receptors all come from a human donor who had recovered from COVID-19.

The chain joins TRBV19 to TRBJ1-3, with D perhaps matching TRBD1 (6 bases). Trimming left V 8 bases short and J 0 bases short, with 14 bases between. Per germline, CDR1 LNHDA and CDR2 SQIVND (reference sequence). The CDR3 has 15 amino acids. This CDR3 reads CASYGGGFSGNTIYF. The DNA of the CDR3 is TGTGCCAGTTATGGGGGGGGCTTCTCTGGAAACACCATATATTTT.

The chain recombines TRBV3-1 (or the pseudogene TRBV3-2) with TRBJ2-1; 9 nucleotides agree with TRBD2. Trimming removed 1 base from V and 5 bases from J; junction bases left unmatched: 3. Germline V gene sequence: CDR1 LGHDT, CDR2 YNNKEL (reference sequence). There are 15 residues in the CDR3. CDR3 protein: CASSQGASGNNEQFF. CDR3 DNA sequence: TGTGCCAGCAGCCAAGGGGCTAGCGGGAACAATGAGCAGTTCTTC.

V is TRBV6-1 and J is TRBJ2-7; no definite D call. Trimming left V 1 base short and J 7 bases short, with 14 bases between. This CDR3 comprises 14 residues. In germline, CDR1 is MNHNS, CDR2 SASEGT. The CDR3 DNA reads TGTGCCAGCAGTGAAGACTCGGTGTTTGTTGAGCAGTACTTC. It specifies CASSEDSVFVEQYF.

The chain recombines TRBV15 with TRBJ1-1; D is unresolved. The CDR3 covers 11 residues. The V and J ends lost 5 bases and 6 bases respectively, with 7 bases between them. Germline V gene lookup returns CDR1 LNHNV and CDR2 YYDKDF (reference sequence). For the CDR3, the DNA is TGTGCCACCAGCGCCCCGCCTGAAGCTTTCTTT. It yields the protein CATSAPPEAFF.

This rearrangement joins TRBV10-3 to TRBJ2-7, with TRBD1 matching 11 bases. The CDR3 is 15 amino acids. Germline V CDR1 and CDR2: ENHRY, SYGVKD. The J segment lost 3 bases and the V segment lost 6 bases, leaving 7 bases of the junction unmatched. CDR3 sequence: CAIRTAGQGDYEQYF. The CDR3 bases are TGTGCCATCAGGACTGCGGGACAGGGGGACTACGAGCAGTACTTC.

V usage is TRBV6-1 and J usage is TRBJ1-4; 8 bases fit TRBD1. CDR3 length equals 16 residues. V dropped 3 bases and J dropped 3; count of bases not matched to a gene: 6. Germline CDR1 reads MNHNS; CDR2 reads SASEGT. CDR3 region: CASSDPGQDSNEKLFF. The CDR3 DNA reads as TGTGCCAGCAGTGATCCGGGACAGGATTCTAATGAAAAACTGTTTTTT.

This chain connects TRBV29-1 to TRBJ1-2; D perhaps matches TRBD1 (6 bases). V dropped 7 bases and J dropped 7 bases, with 16 bases sitting between them. The CDR3 has 12 amino acids. In germline, CDR1 is SQVTM, CDR2 ANQGSEA. CDR3 loop: CSGVQGLGGYTF. The CDR3 DNA sequence: TGCAGCGGTGTCCAGGGGCTGGGTGGCTACACCTTC. The full variable domain, in which reference TRBV29-1 and TRBJ1-2 provide the parts outside the CDR3, is SAVISQKPSRDICQRGTSLTIQCQVDSQVTMMFWYRQQPGQSLTLIATANQGSEATYESGFVIDKFPISRPNLTFSTLTVSNMSPEDSSIYLCSGVQGLGGYTFGSGTRLTVV.

The table lists this clone with a few counts. The V and J genes are TRBV12-5 and TRBJ1-2; perhaps TRBD1 as D (5 bases). The CDR3 has 14 amino acids. V gave up 5 bases and J gave up 10 bases, with 20 bases separating them. Germline V lookup: CDR1 LGHNT, CDR2 FRNRAP. The CDR3 here is CASGTGPAMDPYTF. The CDR3 DNA sequence: TGTGCTAGTGGTACGGGGCCAGCAATGGATCCCTACACCTTC.

The V and J genes are TRBV6-1 and TRBJ1-2; D might be TRBD1 (5 bases). The germline V gene encodes CDR1 MNHNS and CDR2 SASEGT. The CDR3 runs to 15 residues. Trimming took off 3 bases at V and 5 bases at J, with 16 bases between the two ends. CDR3 protein: CASSDYRGDGYGYTF. In nucleotides, the CDR3 is TGTGCCAGCAGTGATTATCGGGGCGACGGATATGGCTACACCTTC.

This clone was counted a single time. The sample holds other DNA sequences that translate to the same CDR3. The chain links TRBV18 to TRBJ1-5, with D possibly TRBD1 on 6 matching bases. This CDR3 is 15 amino acids long. Trimming removed 3 bases at V and 4 bases at J, with 13 bases between. CDR1 is KGHSH, CDR2 LQKENI, per germline. The CDR3 nucleotides are TGTGCCAGCTCACCTACGGGACATTCTAATCAGCCCCAGCATTTT. Translated, it gives CASSPTGHSNQPQHF.

This chain connects TRBV3-1 (or the pseudogene TRBV3-2) to TRBJ1-2, with D maybe TRBD1 (6 bases). The CDR3 has 13 residues. Looked up from germline, CDR1 is LGHDT and CDR2 is YNNKEL (reference sequence). Trimming shortened V by 4 bases and J by 8 bases, and 14 bases separated the two germline ends. This chain's CDR3 is CASSPLTGGGYTF. CDR3 DNA sequence: TGTGCCAGCAGCCCGCTGACAGGCGGGGGCTACACCTTC.

This clone has ten or more counts. The chain combines TRBV6-2 or TRBV6-3 with TRBJ1-5, with D hard to call. Deletions cut 2 bases from V and 2 bases from J, with 13 bases between. The germline CDR1 and CDR2 sequences are MNHEY and SVGEGT. The CDR3 spans 16 residues. CDR3 nucleotide sequence: TGTGCCAGCAGTTACACCCTTCGTACCGGCAATCAGCCCCAGCATTTT. It translates to CASSYTLRTGNQPQHF.

The chain couples TRBV10-1 to TRBJ1-1, with a possible D match to TRBD1 (5 bases). Between the trimmed V and J ends, which lost 0 bases and 4 bases, there was a span of 12 bases. CDR1 and CDR2 from the germline V gene are WNHNN and SYGVQD (reference sequence). The CDR3 covers 15 residues. The CDR3, as DNA: TGCGCCAGCAGTGAGTCGATCGGGGGGTTCACTGAAGCTTTCTTT. This sequence encodes CASSESIGGFTEAFF.

This chain connects TRBV5-1 to TRBJ2-7, with D possibly TRBD1 on 6 matching bases. This CDR3 contains 15 residues. Germline CDR1 reads SGHRS; CDR2 reads YFSETQ. V lost 3 bases and J 6 bases, leaving 19 bases between the germline ends. CDR3 loop: CASSSAQGTATEQYF. CDR3 sequence (DNA): TGCGCCAGCAGCTCAGCACAGGGTACTGCTACCGAGCAGTACTTC.

This chain uses TRBV19 with TRBJ1-5; possibly TRBD1 for D (6 bases). Trimming left V 4 bases short and J 0 bases short, with 16 bases between. CDR3 length: 17 amino acids. CDR1 is LNHDA and CDR2 is SQIVND in the germline V gene (reference sequence). The DNA of the CDR3 is TGTGCCAGTAGTACACAGGACAGTAGATATAGCAATCAGCCCCAGCATTTT. It encodes CASSTQDSRYSNQPQHF.

The gene calls are TRBV24-1 and TRBJ2-2; D is ambiguous. V was pared by 7 bases and J by 7 bases, with 21 bases between. The V gene's germline CDR1 is KGHDR and CDR2 SFDVKD. The CDR3 is 16 residues long. In DNA, the CDR3 is TGTGCCACCAGGCCCCCTCCCCTCGAACGTTTCGGGGAGCTGTTTTTT. The encoded protein is CATRPPPLERFGELFF.

The chain recombines TRBV5-4 with TRBJ2-2; perhaps TRBD1 as D (6 bases). The germline V and J ends were trimmed by 0 bases and 4 bases, with 10 bases remaining between them. Per germline, CDR1 SGHNT and CDR2 YYREEE (reference sequence). This CDR3 region has 15 residues. The DNA of the CDR3 is TGTGCCAGCAGCTTGGTTCAGGGGAGCACCGGGGAGCTGTTTTTT. Translating gives CASSLVQGSTGELFF.

The chain combines TRBV3-1 (or the pseudogene TRBV3-2) with TRBJ2-2; D is uncertain. The germline gives CDR1 LGHDT, CDR2 YNNKEL (reference sequence). V shed 1 base and J shed 0 bases, with 9 bases lying between them. This CDR3 region has 16 residues. CDR3: CASSQVPAANTGELFF. The CDR3, as DNA: TGTGCCAGCAGCCAAGTACCGGCTGCGAACACCGGGGAGCTGTTTTTT.

CDR3 DNA: TGTGCTAGTGGTTTGCGACCGGGGGAGCTGTTTTTT. Translation gives CASGLRPGELFF. The V call is TRBV12-5, the J call TRBJ2-2; the D is unclear. CDR1 is LGHNT and CDR2 is FRNRAP in the germline V gene. This CDR3 is built from 12 residues. V was shortened by 2 bases and J by 8 bases, with 6 bases between the two germline ends.

The CDR3 bases are TGTGCCAGTAGTTCCTCTGGGGGCTCCTATGGCTACACCTTC. Translating gives CASSSSGGSYGYTF. The V call is TRBV19, the J call TRBJ1-2; maybe TRBD1 (6 bases). The CDR3 spans 14 residues. CDR1 and CDR2 (germline): LNHDA, SQIVND (reference sequence). V was clipped by 5 bases and J by 4 bases, with 14 bases between them.

The chain uses TRBV27 and TRBJ1-3; TRBD1 aligns across 7 bases. The CDR3 extends over 15 amino acids. Germline trimming cut 2 bases from V and 4 bases from J; bases unmatched to any gene: 5. Germline values: CDR1 MNHEY, CDR2 SMNVEV (reference sequence). For the CDR3, the DNA is TGTGCCAGCAGTTTAGACTCCAGGGGGGGAAACACCATATATTTT. It translates to CASSLDSRGGNTIYF.

In DNA form, the CDR3 reads TGTGCCAGCAGCTTAAGCCGGGGACAGGGTTACGAGCAGTACTTC. It specifies CASSLSRGQGYEQYF. V and J are TRBV13 and TRBJ2-7; 9 positions match TRBD1. The germline V gene encodes CDR1 PRHDT and CDR2 FYEKMQ (reference sequence). J was trimmed by 4 bases and V by 2 bases; bases with no gene match: 6. This CDR3 region has 15 residues.

This chain links TRBV5-5 with TRBJ2-7; D assignment may be TRBD1 or TRBD2 (5 bases each). CDR3 length: 15 amino acids. The V gene's germline CDR1 is SGHKS and CDR2 YYEKEE (reference sequence). Trimming took off 0 bases at V and 6 bases at J, with 16 bases between the two ends. The DNA of the CDR3 is TGTGCCAGCAGCTTGGCTGGGACGGACCCTGTCGAGCAGTACTTC. Translating it yields CASSLAGTDPVEQYF. Using reference TRBV5-5 and TRBJ2-7 for the parts outside the CDR3, the full variable domain is DAGVTQSPTHLIKTRGQQVTLRCSPISGHKSVSWYQQVLGQGPQFIFQYYEKEERGRGNFPDRFSARQFPNYSSELNVNALLLGDSALYLCASSLAGTDPVEQYFGPGTRLTVT.

CDR3 bases: TGTGCCAGCAGCTTAGGACCATACTCTGGAAACACCATATATTTT. This codes for CASSLGPYSGNTIYF. V and J are TRBV5-6 and TRBJ1-3; no reliable D call. Trimming took 2 bases from V and 0 from J, leaving 9 bases between them. This CDR3 has 15 residues. Germline V CDR1 and CDR2: SGHDT, YYEEEE.

The V call is TRBV11-3, the J call TRBJ1-3; 8 bases fit TRBD1. The CDR3 covers 14 residues. Germline V lookup: CDR1 SGHNT, CDR2 YENEEA. V was pared by 4 bases and J by 4 bases, with 3 bases of the junction left unmatched. The CDR3 spells CASSSTGGGNTIYF. CDR3 nucleotide sequence: TGTGCCAGCAGCTCCACAGGGGGAGGAAACACCATATATTTT.